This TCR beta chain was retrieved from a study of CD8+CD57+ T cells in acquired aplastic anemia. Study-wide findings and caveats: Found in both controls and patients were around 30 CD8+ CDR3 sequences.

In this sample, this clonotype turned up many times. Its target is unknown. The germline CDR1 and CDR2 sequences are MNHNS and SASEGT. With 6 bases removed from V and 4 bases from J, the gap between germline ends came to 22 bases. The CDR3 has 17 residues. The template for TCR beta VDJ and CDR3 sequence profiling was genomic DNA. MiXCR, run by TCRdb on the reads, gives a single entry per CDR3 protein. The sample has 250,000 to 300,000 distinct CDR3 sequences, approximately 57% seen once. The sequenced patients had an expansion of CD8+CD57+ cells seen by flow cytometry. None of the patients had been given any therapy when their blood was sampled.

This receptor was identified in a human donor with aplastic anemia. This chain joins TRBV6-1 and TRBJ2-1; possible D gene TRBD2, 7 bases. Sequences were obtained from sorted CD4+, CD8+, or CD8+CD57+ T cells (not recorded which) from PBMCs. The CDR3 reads CASRDPRSGTRYNEQFF. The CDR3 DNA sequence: TGTGCCAGCAGGGACCCCAGGAGCGGGACACGTTACAATGAGCAGTTCTTC.